These T cell receptor beta chains were read from a single sample in a study. Via MiXCR, TCRdb re-called the RT-PCR reads, giving one row per CDR3 protein. The repertoire holds fewer than 800,000 distinct CDR3 sequences, with 13% to 15% as singletons. Sample: memory CD4+ T cells from blood. The origin of the receptors is a female donor in good health, serving as a healthy control. The conserved cysteine and the conserved F or W are not part of the CDR3 here.

TRBV6-5	ASSYSREGTGELF
TRBV24-1	ATSQPAGPNDEQF
TRBV25-1	ASSEGQAGEKLF
TRBV27	ASSLSGRGSEKLF
TRBV11-2	ASSTATGGYEQY
TRBV5-4	ASSFPTGGQETQY
TRBV7-3	ASSPGTIGAEQY
TRBV12-3/TRBV12-4	ASSSRDREDQPQH
TRBV9	ASSATLGVAYNEQF
TRBV20-1	SAFLGLNSYNEQF
TRBV18	ASSLQGRGDEQY
TRBV28	ASRLNNEQF
TRBV29-1	SVGTFDTEAF
TRBV4-3	ASSQQPDSPLH
TRBV19	ASSPQTGESDTQY
TRBV28	ASSLKGRYQF
TRBV30	AWSVRGRGNSPLH
TRBV4-2	ASSQSSNQETQY
TRBV25-1	ASSERRRGRSYNEQF
TRBV7-9	ASSLGQLDSLAKNIQY
TRBV3-1	ASSQDLAYNEQF
TRBV20-1	SARGGEAGPWDEQF
TRBV20-1	SAAGTGGFQGEKLF
TRBV10-3	AIKADGGTNEKLF
TRBV7-9	ASIIWDQGPFINQPQH
TRBV7-2	ASSPPSFRMANNEQF
TRBV7-3	ASSLFPGNSYEQY
TRBV20-1	SARLATSGAETQY
TRBV27	ASSLKGGSPSGYT